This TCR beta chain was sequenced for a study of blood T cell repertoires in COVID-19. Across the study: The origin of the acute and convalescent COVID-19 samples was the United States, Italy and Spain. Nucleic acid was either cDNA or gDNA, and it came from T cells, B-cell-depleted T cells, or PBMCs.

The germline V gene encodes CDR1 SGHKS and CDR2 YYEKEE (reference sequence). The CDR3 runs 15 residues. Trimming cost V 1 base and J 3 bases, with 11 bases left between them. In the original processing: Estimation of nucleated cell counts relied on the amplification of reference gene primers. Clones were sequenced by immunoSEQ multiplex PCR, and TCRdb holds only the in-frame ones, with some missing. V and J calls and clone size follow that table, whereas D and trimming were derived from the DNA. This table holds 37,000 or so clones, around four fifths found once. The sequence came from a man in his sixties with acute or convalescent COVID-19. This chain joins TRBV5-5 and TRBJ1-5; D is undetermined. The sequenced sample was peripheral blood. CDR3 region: CASSLTTGNNQPQHF. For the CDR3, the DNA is TGTGCCAGCAGCTTGACCACGGGAAACAATCAGCCCCAGCATTTT.